This TCR beta chain was identified during a study of cytomegalovirus exposure and HLA in healthy donors. General observations from the study: The Asian-associated ancestry cluster reportedly had fewer N-insertions than the roughly 670-donor mean in a later analysis. Later work found that TCR association rates differed between HLA loci; DRB1 had the most and HLA-C the fewest. It emerged from a later analysis that several of the most significant clusters appeared to be linked to common viral pathogens.

The primer mix had 60 Vbeta and 13 Jbeta primers. Assay used: immunoSEQ multiplex PCR; TCRdb lists only in-frame clones, some missing. This sample's table has around 74,000 clones. Germline CDR1 and CDR2: GTSNPN and SVGIG (reference sequence). V gave up 1 base and J gave up 0 bases; unmatched junction bases: 14. The CDR3 totals 18 residues. As regards this clone: Its antigen is still unknown.

What was sequenced was PBMCs. The chain joins TRBV30 to TRBJ2-7, with 8 bases fitting TRBD1. The receptor was derived from a man aged 30 to 39 in good health and CMV-seronegative. The CDR3 nucleotides read TGTGCCTGGAGTGGACCCTCTTACAGGGGGTCCGTCTCCTACGAGCAGTACTTC. It encodes CAWSGPSYRGSVSYEQYF.